This T cell receptor (beta chain) was recovered during a study of blood T cell repertoires in COVID-19. Germline CDR1 reads SGHDT; CDR2 reads YYEEEE. This CDR3 contains 16 residues. Deletions cut 0 bases from V and 3 bases from J, with 13 bases between. Method: immunoSEQ multiplex PCR; TCRdb's copy keeps in-frame clones and lacks some. The sample gives a few hundred thousand clones, over 70% of which show up once; 8.6% is in the top ten. The specimen was peripheral blood. The clonotype comes from a human donor in a cohort sampled during active COVID-19. The rearrangement joins TRBV5-6 to TRBJ2-1; D perhaps matches TRBD2 (6 bases). Written as DNA, the CDR3 is TGTGCCAGCAGCTTGGAGTGGGGGGTGCTCTACAATGAGCAGTTCTTC. It specifies CASSLEWGVLYNEQFF.